What follows are 5 T cell receptor beta chains derived from one specimen sequenced in a study of T-cell memory formation after mild COVID-19. TCRdb passed the 5' RACE reads through MiXCR, listing each CDR3 protein once. The repertoire holds about 400,000 distinct CDR3 sequences, with approximately 15% as singletons. The specimen sequenced was PBMCs or a T cell subset sorted from them (not recorded which). Receptors were obtained from a man younger than 35 who had mild COVID-19 (a few samples of this study predate the infection). Cell type and time point are not known.

This clonotype was picked up many times. The gene calls are TRBV12-3 or TRBV12-4 and TRBJ1-2; 8 bases are a match to TRBD1. After removal of 5 bases from V and 6 bases from J, the junction contained 14 bases not matched to a gene. The CDR3 has 16 amino acids. For the CDR3, the DNA is TGTGCCAGCAGTCTCTACCGAACGGACAGGGACCATGGCTACACCTTC. This sequence encodes CASSLYRTDRDHGYTF.

The gene calls are TRBV25-1 and TRBJ1-1; TRBD1 is a possible D gene (6 bases). Between the trimmed V and J ends, which lost 6 bases and 6 bases, there was a span of 17 bases. In germline, CDR1 is MGHDK, CDR2 SYGVNS. The CDR3 is made up of 14 amino acids. CDR3 protein: CASRTAGGLAEAFF. DNA of the CDR3: TGTGCCAGCAGAACCGCGGGGGGCTTGGCTGAAGCTTTCTTT.

This chain uses TRBV7-9 with TRBJ1-2, with 8 nucleotides matching TRBD1. CDR1 and CDR2 from the germline V gene are SEHNR and FQNEAQ (reference sequence). Trimming took 3 bases from V and 3 from J; bases not matched to a gene: 6. The CDR3 totals 15 residues. In nucleotides, the CDR3 is TGTGCCAGCAGCTTGTACAGGGGGATGGACTATGGCTACACCTTC. Its protein product is CASSLYRGMDYGYTF.

The rearrangement uses TRBV6-2 or TRBV6-3 and TRBJ2-3; D call uncertain. V was clipped by 5 bases and J by 1 base, with 16 bases between them. Germline V gene data show CDR1 as MNHEY and CDR2 as SVGEGT. The CDR3 contains 16 residues. The CDR3 DNA reads TGTGCCAGCAGTAGCTTCCGCGGTCGGGGCACAGATACGCAGTATTTT. It codes for CASSSFRGRGTDTQYF.

This clonotype was detected only a few times. The chain combines TRBV29-1 with TRBJ2-1; D may correspond to TRBD1 or TRBD2 (6 bases each). The ends were cut back, 2 bases at V and 5 bases at J, with 13 bases in the middle. The CDR3 runs to 14 residues. Germline CDR1 is SQVTM and CDR2 is ANQGSEA. The CDR3 DNA reads TGCAGCGTTGAAAAGGGGGGCCCTAACAATGAGCAGTTCTTC. Amino acid sequence: CSVEKGGPNNEQFF.